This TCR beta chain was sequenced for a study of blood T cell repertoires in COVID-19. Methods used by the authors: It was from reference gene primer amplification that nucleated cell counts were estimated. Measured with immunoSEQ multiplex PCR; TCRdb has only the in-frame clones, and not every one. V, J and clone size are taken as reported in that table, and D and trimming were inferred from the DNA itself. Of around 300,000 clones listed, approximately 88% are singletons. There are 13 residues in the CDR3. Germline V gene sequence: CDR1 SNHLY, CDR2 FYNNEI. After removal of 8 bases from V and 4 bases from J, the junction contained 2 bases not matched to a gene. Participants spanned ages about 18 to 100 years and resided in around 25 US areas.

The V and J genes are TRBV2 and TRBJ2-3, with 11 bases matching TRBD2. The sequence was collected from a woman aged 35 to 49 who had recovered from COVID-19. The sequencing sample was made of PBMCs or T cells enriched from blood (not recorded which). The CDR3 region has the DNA TGTGCCAGCGGACTAGCGGGTCCAGATACGCAGTATTTT. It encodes CASGLAGPDTQYF.